A single sample gave rise to the 7 T cell receptor beta chains below, sequenced in a study of somatic mutations in cytotoxic T cells in rheumatoid arthritis. Sequenced by immunoSEQ multiplex PCR; TCRdb stores in-frame clones only, minus some. The table lists about 20,000 clones, 80% to 90% of them singletons. The sample taken for sequencing was CD8+ T cells sorted from blood. Every receptor here comes from a man between 35 and 55 years old in good health.

The V gene is TRBV28, the J gene TRBJ2-2; D possibly corresponds to TRBD2 (6 bases). This CDR3 comprises 17 residues. Germline V gene sequence: CDR1 MDHEN, CDR2 SYDVKM. V was shortened by 3 bases and J by 4 bases, with 18 bases between the two germline ends. This CDR3 reads CASSLPLGEAGTGELFF. Here the CDR3 DNA reads TGTGCCAGCAGTTTGCCACTGGGGGAGGCGGGCACCGGGGAGCTGTTTTTT.

The chain has TRBV30 and TRBJ2-6; D gene uncertain. V gave up 1 base and J gave up 3 bases, with 13 bases separating them. CDR3 length equals 16 residues. Germline V CDR1 and CDR2: GTSNPN, SVGIG (reference sequence). The CDR3 loop is CAWSGPKKFGANVLTF. The CDR3 DNA follows: TGTGCCTGGAGTGGGCCGAAGAAGTTTGGGGCCAACGTCCTGACTTTC.

CDR3 in DNA: TGCGCCAGCAGCCAAGACGTACTGAACACTGAAGCTTTCTTT. This codes for CASSQDVLNTEAFF. The gene calls are TRBV4-3 and TRBJ1-1; D is uncertain. V shed 0 bases and J shed 0 bases, with 5 bases lying between them. Per germline, CDR1 LGHNA and CDR2 YSLEER. The CDR3 sequence is 14 residues long.

This clone is a singleton in its sample. This chain connects TRBV11-3 to TRBJ2-2; D unclear. The CDR3 consists of 14 residues. Germline CDR1 SGHNT, CDR2 YENEEA. V was clipped by 3 bases and J by 1 base, with 6 bases between them. CDR3 residues: CASSFKGNTGELFF. CDR3 coding DNA: TGTGCCAGCAGCTTTAAGGGGAACACCGGGGAGCTGTTTTTT.

This chain uses TRBV5-6 with TRBJ2-7; D ambiguous. In germline, CDR1 is SGHDT, CDR2 YYEEEE. The V end lost 0 bases, the J end lost 7 bases, and 8 bases lay between the germline ends. The CDR3 totals 12 residues. The chain's CDR3 is CASSLGSGEQYF. CDR3 coding DNA: TGTGCCAGCAGCTTGGGTTCGGGTGAGCAGTACTTC. The complete variable domain, with remaining parts taken from reference TRBV5-6 and TRBJ2-7, reads DAGVTQSPTHLIKTRGQQVTLRCSPKSGHDTVSWYQQALGQGPQFIFQYYEEEERQRGNFPDRFSGHQFPNYSSELNVNALLLGDSALYLCASSLGSGEQYFGPGTRLTVT.

The V gene is TRBV5-6, the J gene TRBJ1-1; no clear D gene. The CDR3 has 13 amino acids. Germline values: CDR1 SGHDT, CDR2 YYEEEE. V lost 0 bases, J lost 7 bases, and 10 bases lay in between. The DNA of the CDR3 is TGTGCCAGCAGCTTGGCCTCGGGCGGTGAAGCTTTCTTT. Residues: CASSLASGGEAFF.

CDR3 residues: CASSSEGSSYEQYF. CDR3 nucleotides: TGTGCCAGCAGCTCCGAGGGCAGTTCCTACGAGCAGTACTTC. The V gene is TRBV7-2, the J gene TRBJ2-7; maybe TRBD2 (5 bases). This CDR3 contains 14 residues. In germline, CDR1 is SGHTA, CDR2 FQGNSA. The V gene lost 4 bases and the J gene lost 1 base, with 11 bases spanning the gap.